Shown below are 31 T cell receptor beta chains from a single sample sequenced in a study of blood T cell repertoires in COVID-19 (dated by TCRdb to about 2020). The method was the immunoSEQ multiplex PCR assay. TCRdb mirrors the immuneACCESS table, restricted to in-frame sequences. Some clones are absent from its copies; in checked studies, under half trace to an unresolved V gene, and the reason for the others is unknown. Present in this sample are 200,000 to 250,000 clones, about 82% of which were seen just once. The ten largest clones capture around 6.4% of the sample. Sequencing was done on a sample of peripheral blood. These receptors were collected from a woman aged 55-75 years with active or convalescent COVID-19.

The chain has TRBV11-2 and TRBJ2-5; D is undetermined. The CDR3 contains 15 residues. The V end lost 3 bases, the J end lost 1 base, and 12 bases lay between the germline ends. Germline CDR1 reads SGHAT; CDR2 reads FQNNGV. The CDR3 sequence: CASSLSPSTQETQYF. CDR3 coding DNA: TGTGCCAGCAGCTTGTCCCCTAGTACCCAAGAGACCCAGTACTTC. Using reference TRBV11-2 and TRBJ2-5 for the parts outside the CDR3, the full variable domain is EAGVAQSPRYKIIEKRQSVAFWCNPISGHATLYWYQQILGQGPKLLIQFQNNGVVDDSQLPKDRFSAERLKGVDSTLKIQPAKLEDSAVYLCASSLSPSTQETQYFGPGTRLLVL.

CDR3 protein: CASSVADYPSYEQYF. CDR3 sequence (DNA): TGTGCCAGTAGTGTGGCGGACTACCCCTCCTACGAGCAGTACTTC. This rearrangement joins TRBV19 to TRBJ2-7; the D gene is possibly TRBD2 (6 bases). The V end was cut by 5 bases, the J end by 0 bases, with 14 bases between. The germline CDR1 and CDR2 sequences are LNHDA and SQIVND (reference sequence). This CDR3 is built from 15 residues.

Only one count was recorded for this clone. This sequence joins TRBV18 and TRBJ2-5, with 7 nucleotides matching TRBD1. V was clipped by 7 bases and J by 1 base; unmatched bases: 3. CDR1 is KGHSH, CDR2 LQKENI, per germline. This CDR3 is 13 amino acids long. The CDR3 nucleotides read TGTGCCAGCTGTCGACAGGGCCAAGAGACCCAGTACTTC. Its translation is CASCRQGQETQYF.

The CDR3 spells CASRNGGAPTDTQYF. In DNA form, the CDR3 reads TGTGCCAGCAGGAACGGGGGGGCCCCCACAGATACGCAGTATTTT. The chain links TRBV6-6 to TRBJ2-3, with 8 bases that match TRBD2. Looked up from germline, CDR1 is MNHNY and CDR2 is SVGAGI (reference sequence). Germline trimming cut 6 bases from V and 2 bases from J; bases unmatched to any gene: 7. The CDR3 sequence is 15 residues long.

Here the CDR3 DNA reads TGTGCCAGCCCCGAACTAGACAGGGTGTATCCAGCCAAAAACATTCAGTACTTC. As protein: CASPELDRVYPAKNIQYF. The chain joins TRBV14 to TRBJ2-4; 7 nucleotides line up with TRBD1. The germline gives CDR1 SGHDN, CDR2 FVKESK. With V trimmed by 8 bases and J by 0 bases, 16 bases remained unmatched. This CDR3 is built from 18 residues.

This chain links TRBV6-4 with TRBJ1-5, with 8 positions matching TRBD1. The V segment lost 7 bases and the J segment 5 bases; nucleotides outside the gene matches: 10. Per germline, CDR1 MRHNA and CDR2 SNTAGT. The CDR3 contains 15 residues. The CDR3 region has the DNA TGTGCCAGCAACACTCAGGGGGCTCATTATCAGCCCCAGCATTTT. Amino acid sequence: CASNTQGAHYQPQHF.

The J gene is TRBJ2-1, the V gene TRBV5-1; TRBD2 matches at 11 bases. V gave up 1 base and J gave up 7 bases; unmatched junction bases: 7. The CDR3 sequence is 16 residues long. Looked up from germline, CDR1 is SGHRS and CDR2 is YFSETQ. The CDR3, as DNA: TGCGCCAGCAGCTTGAATAGCGGGAGGGCAGTGAATGAGCAGTTCTTC. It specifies CASSLNSGRAVNEQFF.

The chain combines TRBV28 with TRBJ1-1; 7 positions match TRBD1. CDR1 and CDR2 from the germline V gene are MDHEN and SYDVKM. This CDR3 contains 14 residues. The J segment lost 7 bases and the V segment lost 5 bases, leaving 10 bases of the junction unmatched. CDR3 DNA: TGTGCCAGCAGTGCCGGGACAGTTTACCTTGAAGCTTTCTTT. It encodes CASSAGTVYLEAFF.

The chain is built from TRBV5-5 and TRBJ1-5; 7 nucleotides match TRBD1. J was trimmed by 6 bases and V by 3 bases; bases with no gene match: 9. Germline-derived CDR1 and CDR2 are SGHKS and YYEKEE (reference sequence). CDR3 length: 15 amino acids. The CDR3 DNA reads TGTGCCAGCAGCTGGGATCAGGGGGACGGTCAGCCCCAGCATTTT. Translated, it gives CASSWDQGDGQPQHF.

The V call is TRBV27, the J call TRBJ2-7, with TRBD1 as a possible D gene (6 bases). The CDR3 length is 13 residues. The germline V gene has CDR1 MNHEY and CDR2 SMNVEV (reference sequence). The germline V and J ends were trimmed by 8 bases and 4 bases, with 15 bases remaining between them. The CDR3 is CASGRGSLYEQYF. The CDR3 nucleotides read TGTGCCAGCGGCAGGGGATCATTATACGAGCAGTACTTC.

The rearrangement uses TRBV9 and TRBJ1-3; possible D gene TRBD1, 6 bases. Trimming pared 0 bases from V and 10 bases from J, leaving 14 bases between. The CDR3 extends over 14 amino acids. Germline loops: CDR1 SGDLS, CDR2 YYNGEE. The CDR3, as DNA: TGTGCCAGCAGCGTAGCTGGGGGGGCGACGACCATATATTTT. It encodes CASSVAGGATTIYF. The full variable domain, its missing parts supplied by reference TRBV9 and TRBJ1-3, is DSGVTQTPKHLITATGQRVTLRCSPRSGDLSVYWYQQSLDQGLQFLIQYYNGEERAKGNILERFSAQQFPDLHSELNLSSLELGDSALYFCASSVAGGATTIYFGEGSWLTVV.

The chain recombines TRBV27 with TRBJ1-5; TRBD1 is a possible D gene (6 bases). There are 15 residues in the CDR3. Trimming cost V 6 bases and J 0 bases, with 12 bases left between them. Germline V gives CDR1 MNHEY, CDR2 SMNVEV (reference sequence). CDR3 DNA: TGTGCCAGCAGCCCAGGGGCGTTTAGCAATCAGCCCCAGCATTTT. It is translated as CASSPGAFSNQPQHF.

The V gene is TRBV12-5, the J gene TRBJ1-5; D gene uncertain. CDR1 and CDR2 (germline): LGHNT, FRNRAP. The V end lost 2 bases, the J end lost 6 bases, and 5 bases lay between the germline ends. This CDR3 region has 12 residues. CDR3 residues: CASGLFSQPQHF. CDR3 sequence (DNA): TGTGCTAGTGGTTTGTTTAGTCAGCCCCAGCATTTT. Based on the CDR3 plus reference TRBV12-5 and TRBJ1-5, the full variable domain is DARVTQTPRHKVTEMGQEVTMRCQPILGHNTVFWYRQTMMQGLELLAYFRNRAPLDDSGMPKDRFSAEMPDATLATLKIQPSEPRDSAVYFCASGLFSQPQHFGDGTRLSIL.

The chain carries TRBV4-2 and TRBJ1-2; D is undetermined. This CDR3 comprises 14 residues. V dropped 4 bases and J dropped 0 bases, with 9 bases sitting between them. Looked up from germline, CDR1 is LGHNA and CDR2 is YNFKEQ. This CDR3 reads CASSPERTNYGYTF. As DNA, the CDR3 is TGTGCCAGCAGCCCCGAGCGGACTAACTATGGCTACACCTTC.

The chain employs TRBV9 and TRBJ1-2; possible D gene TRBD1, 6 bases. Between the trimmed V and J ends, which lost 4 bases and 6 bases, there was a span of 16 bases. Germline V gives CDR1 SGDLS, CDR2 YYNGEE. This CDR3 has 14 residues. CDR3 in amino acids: CASSFLQGFDGYTF. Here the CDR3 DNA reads TGTGCCAGCAGCTTCCTACAGGGATTCGATGGCTACACCTTC.

CDR3 residues: CASARAGSTDTQYF. In nucleotides, the CDR3 is TGCGCCAGCGCTCGGGCAGGGAGCACAGATACGCAGTATTTT. The chain recombines TRBV5-1 with TRBJ2-3, with D perhaps TRBD1 (5 bases). From germline, CDR1 is SGHRS and CDR2 YFSETQ. Trimming cost V 7 bases and J 0 bases, with 12 bases left between them. The CDR3 sequence is 14 residues long.

In DNA, the CDR3 is TGTGCCTGGGCTTCGGCGGGGGATACGCAGTATTTT. Its translation is CAWASAGDTQYF. The V and J genes are TRBV30 and TRBJ2-3, with D perhaps matching TRBD2 (6 bases). In germline, CDR1 is GTSNPN, CDR2 SVGIG (reference sequence). This CDR3 has 12 residues. V lost 5 bases, J lost 6 bases, and 12 bases lay in between.

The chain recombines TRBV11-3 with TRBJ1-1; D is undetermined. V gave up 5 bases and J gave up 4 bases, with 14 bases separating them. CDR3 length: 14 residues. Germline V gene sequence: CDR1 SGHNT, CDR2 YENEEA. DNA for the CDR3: TGTGCCAGCAGCCTACACCGAGGGAGCACTGAAGCTTTCTTT. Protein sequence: CASSLHRGSTEAFF.

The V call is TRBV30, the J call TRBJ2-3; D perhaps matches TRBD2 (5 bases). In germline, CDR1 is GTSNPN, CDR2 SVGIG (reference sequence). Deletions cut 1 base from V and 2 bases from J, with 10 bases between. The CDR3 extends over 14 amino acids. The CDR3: CAWSGTLVTDTQYF. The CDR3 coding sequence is TGTGCCTGGAGTGGGACTCTAGTCACAGATACGCAGTATTTT.

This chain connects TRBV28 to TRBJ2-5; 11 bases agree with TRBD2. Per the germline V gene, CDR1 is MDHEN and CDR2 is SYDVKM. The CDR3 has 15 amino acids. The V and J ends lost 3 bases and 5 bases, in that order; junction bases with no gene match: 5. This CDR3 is CASSFSASGGETQYF. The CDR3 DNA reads TGTGCCAGCAGTTTTTCGGCTAGCGGGGGGGAGACCCAGTACTTC. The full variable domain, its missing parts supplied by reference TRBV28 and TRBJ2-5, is DVKVTQSSRYLVKRTGEKVFLECVQDMDHENMFWYRQDPGLGLRLIYFSYDVKMKEKGDIPEGYSVSREKKERFSLILESASTNQTSMYLCASSFSASGGETQYFGPGTRLLVL.

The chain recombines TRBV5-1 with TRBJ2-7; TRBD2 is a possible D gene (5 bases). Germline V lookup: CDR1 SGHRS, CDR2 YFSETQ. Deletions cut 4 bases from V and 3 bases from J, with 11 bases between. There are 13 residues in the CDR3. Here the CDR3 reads CASSQDSSYEQYF. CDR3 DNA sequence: TGCGCCAGCAGCCAGGACTCAAGCTACGAGCAGTACTTC. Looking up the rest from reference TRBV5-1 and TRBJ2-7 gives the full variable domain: KAGVTQTPRYLIKTRGQQVTLSCSPISGHRSVSWYQQTPGQGLQFLFEYFSETQRNKGNFPGRFSGRQFSNSRSEMNVSTLELGDSALYLCASSQDSSYEQYFGPGTRLTVT.

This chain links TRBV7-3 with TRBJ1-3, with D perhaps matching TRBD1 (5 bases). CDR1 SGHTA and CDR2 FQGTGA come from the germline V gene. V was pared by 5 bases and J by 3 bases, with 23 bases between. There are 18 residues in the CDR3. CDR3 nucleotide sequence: TGTGCCAGCAGCCCGATTCCCAGGGCGGGAGTAGGTGGAAACACCATATATTTT. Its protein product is CASSPIPRAGVGGNTIYF.

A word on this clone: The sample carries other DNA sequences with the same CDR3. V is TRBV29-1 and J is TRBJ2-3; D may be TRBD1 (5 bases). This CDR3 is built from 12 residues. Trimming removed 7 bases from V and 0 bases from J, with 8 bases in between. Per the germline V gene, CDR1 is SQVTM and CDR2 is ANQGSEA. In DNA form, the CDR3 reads TGCAGCGGCAGGGTTAGCACAGATACGCAGTATTTT. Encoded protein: CSGRVSTDTQYF.

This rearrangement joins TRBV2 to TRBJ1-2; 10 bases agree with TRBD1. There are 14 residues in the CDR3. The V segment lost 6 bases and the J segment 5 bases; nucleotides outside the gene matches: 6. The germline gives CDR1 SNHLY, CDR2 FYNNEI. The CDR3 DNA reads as TGTGCCAGCAGCGTGAGGACAGGGGGGTATGGCTACACCTTC. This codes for CASSVRTGGYGYTF.

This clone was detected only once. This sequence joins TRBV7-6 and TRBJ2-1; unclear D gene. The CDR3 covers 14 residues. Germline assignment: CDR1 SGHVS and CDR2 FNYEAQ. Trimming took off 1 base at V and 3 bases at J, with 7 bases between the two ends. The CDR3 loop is CASSLDSLYNEQFF. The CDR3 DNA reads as TGTGCCAGCAGCTTAGACAGTCTCTACAATGAGCAGTTCTTC.

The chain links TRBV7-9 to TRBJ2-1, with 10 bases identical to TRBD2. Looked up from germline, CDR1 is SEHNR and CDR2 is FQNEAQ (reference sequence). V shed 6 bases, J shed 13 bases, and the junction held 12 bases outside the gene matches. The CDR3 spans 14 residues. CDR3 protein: CASRPGASGGEQFF. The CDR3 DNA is TGTGCCAGCAGGCCGGGGGCTAGCGGGGGTGAACAGTTCTTC.

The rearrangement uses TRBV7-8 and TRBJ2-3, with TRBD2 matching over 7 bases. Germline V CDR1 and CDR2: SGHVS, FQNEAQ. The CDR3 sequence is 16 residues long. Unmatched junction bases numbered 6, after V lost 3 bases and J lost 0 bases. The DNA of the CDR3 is TGTGCCAGCAGCTTGGGGGGGGTCGGTAGCACAGATACGCAGTATTTT. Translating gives CASSLGGVGSTDTQYF.

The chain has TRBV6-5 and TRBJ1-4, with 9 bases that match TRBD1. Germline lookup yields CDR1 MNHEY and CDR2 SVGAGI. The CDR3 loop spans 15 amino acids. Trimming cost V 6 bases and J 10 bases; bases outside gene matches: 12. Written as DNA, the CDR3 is TGTGCCAGCAGCCGAGTACAGGGGGCGGTGGGAAAACTGTTTTTT. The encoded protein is CASSRVQGAVGKLFF.

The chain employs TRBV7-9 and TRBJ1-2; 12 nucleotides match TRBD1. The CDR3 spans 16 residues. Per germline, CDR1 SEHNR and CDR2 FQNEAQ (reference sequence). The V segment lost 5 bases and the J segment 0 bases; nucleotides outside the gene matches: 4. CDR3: CASSMGQGAANYGYTF. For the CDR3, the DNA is TGTGCCAGCAGCATGGGACAGGGGGCCGCTAACTATGGCTACACCTTC.

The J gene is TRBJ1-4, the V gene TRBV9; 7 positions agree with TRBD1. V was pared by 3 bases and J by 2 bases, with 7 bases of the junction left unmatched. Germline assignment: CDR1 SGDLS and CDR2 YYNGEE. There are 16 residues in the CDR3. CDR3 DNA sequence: TGTGCCAGCAGCGACCGGGAGGGGGCGACTAATGAAAAACTGTTTTTT. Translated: CASSDREGATNEKLFF.

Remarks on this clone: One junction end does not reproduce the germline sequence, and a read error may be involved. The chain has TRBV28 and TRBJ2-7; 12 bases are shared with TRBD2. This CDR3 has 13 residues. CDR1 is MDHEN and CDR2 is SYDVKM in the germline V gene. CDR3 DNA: TGTGCCAGCAGCCCCCCCGGACTAGCGGGATCCTCTTTC. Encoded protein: CASSPPGLAGSSF.